Each of the 18 T cell receptor beta chains below was sequenced from the same sample in a study of Ad26.COV2.S vaccination and SARS-CoV-2 variants. Here immunoSEQ multiplex PCR was the method, and the copy in TCRdb shows in-frame clones only, minus some. The profile covers approximately 340,000 clones, with around 92% appearing a single time and 3% to 5% taken by the ten largest. The source was peripheral blood, collected after recovery from COVID-19. These receptors came from a human donor who had recovered from COVID-19.

The V call is TRBV9, the J call TRBJ1-2; D is possibly TRBD1 (6 bases). The CDR3 is made up of 14 amino acids. Germline V gene data show CDR1 as SGDLS and CDR2 as YYNGEE. Trimming removed 3 bases at V and 1 base at J, with 10 bases between. The CDR3 protein is CASSGVQGNYGYTF. CDR3 DNA: TGTGCCAGCAGCGGCGTACAGGGTAACTATGGCTACACCTTC.

The gene calls are TRBV21-1 and TRBJ2-7. TRBV21-1 is a recognized pseudogene. CDR3 length: 15 amino acids. Here the CDR3 reads CASCRRVGTAYEQYF. CDR3 DNA sequence: TGTGCCAGCTGCCGTCGGGTTGGGACCGCCTACGAGCAGTACTTC.

This chain connects TRBV5-4 to TRBJ2-7; D is ambiguous. Between the trimmed V and J ends, which lost 2 bases and 4 bases, there was a span of 4 bases. CDR3 size: 11 residues. Germline V gives CDR1 SGHNT, CDR2 YYREEE (reference sequence). CDR3 amino acids: CASSFGYEQYF. In DNA, the CDR3 is TGTGCCAGCAGCTTTGGGTACGAGCAGTACTTC.

The V gene is TRBV5-4, the J gene TRBJ1-2, with TRBD1 as a possible D gene (5 bases). Germline V gene sequence: CDR1 SGHNT, CDR2 YYREEE (reference sequence). The CDR3 contains 15 residues. V lost 4 bases and J 2 bases, leaving 15 bases between the germline ends. The CDR3 sequence: CASSATVSLNYGYTF. Here the CDR3 DNA reads TGTGCCAGCAGCGCGACAGTTTCTTTAAACTATGGCTACACCTTC.

The V call is TRBV10-3, the J call TRBJ1-6; tentatively, D is TRBD1 (5 bases). Germline CDR1 is ENHRY and CDR2 is SYGVKD. V lost 11 bases to trimming and J lost 5 bases, with 13 bases between them. CDR3 length equals 13 residues. CDR3 amino acids: CAYRSADNSPLHF. The CDR3 DNA is TGTGCCTACAGGAGCGCAGATAATTCACCCCTCCACTTT.

J is TRBJ1-2 and V is TRBV9; the match to TRBD1 covers 7 bases. Germline assignment: CDR1 SGDLS and CDR2 YYNGEE. This CDR3 has 13 amino acids. The trim removed 3 bases at V and 6 bases at J, leaving 5 bases unmatched. The CDR3 sequence: CASSGRQGHGYTF. The CDR3 DNA reads as TGTGCCAGCAGCGGTAGACAGGGCCATGGCTACACCTTC. The variable domain in full, with the rest retrieved from reference TRBV9 and TRBJ1-2, is DSGVTQTPKHLITATGQRVTLRCSPRSGDLSVYWYQQSLDQGLQFLIQYYNGEERAKGNILERFSAQQFPDLHSELNLSSLELGDSALYFCASSGRQGHGYTFGSGTRLTVV.

This clone appeared once. V usage is TRBV20-1 and J usage is TRBJ1-2; 8 nucleotides line up with TRBD1. Germline CDR1 DFQATT, CDR2 SNEGSKA (reference sequence). The V segment lost 6 bases and the J segment 6 bases; nucleotides outside the gene matches: 3. The CDR3 spans 11 residues. CDR3 coding DNA: TGCAGTGCCAGGACAGGGAATGGCTACACCTTC. Protein: CSARTGNGYTF.

About this clone itself: Its ends do not fully match the called genes, so a read error is possible. The chain uses TRBV18 and TRBJ1-6; D might be TRBD1 (5 bases). CDR3 length: 17 amino acids. From germline, CDR1 is KGHSH and CDR2 LQKENI. The CDR3 DNA follows: TGTGCCAGCTCACCCGCAGGGCCATCCCAGGCCCTTTCATCCCTCCACTTT. Protein: CASSPAGPSQALSSLHF.

The chain carries TRBV6-5 and TRBJ2-1; D gene ambiguous. Germline V gene lookup returns CDR1 MNHEY and CDR2 SVGAGI. Trimming pared 0 bases from V and 0 bases from J, leaving 9 bases between. CDR3 size: 16 residues. Here the CDR3 reads CASSYSISHSYNEQFF. The CDR3 region has the DNA TGTGCCAGCAGTTACTCGATTAGCCACTCCTACAATGAGCAGTTCTTC.

J is TRBJ2-3 and V is TRBV20-1; D call uncertain. This CDR3 has 10 amino acids. The germline V and J ends were trimmed by 3 bases and 7 bases, with 5 bases remaining between them. CDR1 DFQATT and CDR2 SNEGSKA come from the germline V gene (reference sequence). In DNA form, the CDR3 reads TGCAGTGCTAGCGCGAATACGCAGTATTTT. Amino acids: CSASANTQYF.

The V call is TRBV5-4, the J call TRBJ2-2; 11 bases align to TRBD2. The CDR3 length is 17 residues. After removal of 4 bases from V and 5 bases from J, the junction contained 10 bases not matched to a gene. Per germline, CDR1 SGHNT and CDR2 YYREEE (reference sequence). CDR3: CASSPPLAGGGTGELFF. The CDR3 DNA reads TGTGCCAGCAGCCCGCCCCTAGCGGGGGGTGGTACCGGGGAGCTGTTTTTT.

The gene calls are TRBV10-3 and TRBJ2-3; D not certain. V was trimmed by 2 bases and J by 6 bases, leaving 12 bases between them. The germline V gene has CDR1 ENHRY and CDR2 SYGVKD. CDR3 size: 14 residues. The CDR3, as DNA: TGTGCCATCAGTGAGCCCGGCCCTGTGGATACGCAGTATTTT. This translates into CAISEPGPVDTQYF.

This clone was seen only a few times. The chain couples TRBV19 to TRBJ1-2; 8 bases fit TRBD1. The CDR3 loop spans 14 amino acids. J gave up 8 bases and V 4 bases, and 9 bases lay outside the gene matches. The germline CDR1 and CDR2 sequences are LNHDA and SQIVND (reference sequence). The CDR3 sequence: CASSTDRGFDGYTF. In nucleotides, the CDR3 is TGTGCCAGTAGTACTGACAGGGGTTTTGACGGCTACACCTTC.

V is TRBV7-9 and J is TRBJ2-4; 9 positions agree with TRBD1. Germline CDR1 and CDR2: SEHNR and FQNEAQ (reference sequence). V was clipped by 5 bases and J by 7 bases; unmatched bases: 6. This CDR3 has 14 residues. CDR3 DNA: TGTGCCAGCAGCGCGGACAGGGGTGTGAACATTCAGTACTTC. It codes for CASSADRGVNIQYF.

This clone was counted a few times. One junction end disagrees with the germline gene, perhaps due to a read error. The chain recombines TRBV7-8 with TRBJ1-6; possible D gene TRBD1, 5 bases. The CDR3 is 14 amino acids. Germline CDR1 SGHVS, CDR2 FQNEAQ. The CDR3 nucleotides read TGTGCCAGCAGCAGGGACGGTAATAACTCACCCCTCCACTTT. It encodes CASSRDGNNSPLHF.

CDR3 in amino acids: CASSPLGVNSPLHF. DNA for the CDR3: TGTGCCAGCAGCCCCCTGGGGGTGAATTCACCCCTCCACTTT. The chain carries TRBV6-2 or TRBV6-3 and TRBJ1-6, with D possibly matching TRBD1 (5 bases). V lost 6 bases to trimming and J lost 7 bases, with 13 bases between them. The CDR3 loop spans 14 amino acids. Germline V CDR1 and CDR2: MNHEY, SVGEGT.

The chain recombines TRBV13 with TRBJ2-7; 12 bases are a match to TRBD2. This CDR3 contains 18 residues. After removal of 4 bases from V and 4 bases from J, the junction contained 14 bases not matched to a gene. Germline CDR1 is PRHDT and CDR2 is FYEKMQ (reference sequence). The CDR3 reads CASSSAGLAGRQWYEQYF. CDR3 coding DNA: TGTGCCAGCAGCTCAGCTGGACTAGCGGGGAGGCAGTGGTACGAGCAGTACTTC.

The chain combines TRBV6-5 with TRBJ2-3; the match to TRBD2 covers 12 bases. With 6 bases clipped from V and 7 bases from J, the junction kept 8 bases outside the gene matches. The CDR3 consists of 15 residues. Germline values: CDR1 MNHEY, CDR2 SVGAGI. This CDR3 is CASRALAGGLNTQYF. The CDR3 DNA reads TGTGCCAGCAGAGCCCTAGCGGGGGGGCTTAATACGCAGTATTTT.